Following are 29 T cell receptor beta chains from one sample sequenced in a study of lymphopenia after photon versus proton radiotherapy. The table came from immunoSEQ multiplex PCR; TCRdb's copy has only in-frame clones and leaves some out. The sample holds 50,000 to 60,000 clones, 92% seen once. The source was peripheral blood, collected from a patient treated with photon-based radiotherapy. All receptors come from a woman aged 40-49 years with cholangiocarcinoma.

The CDR3 DNA follows: TGTGCCAGCAGTTTTAAAGCGGGAGGGCTCGACGAGCAGTACTTC. This codes for CASSFKAGGLDEQYF. This sequence joins TRBV6-5 and TRBJ2-7; 10 nucleotides line up with TRBD2. Losses at the gene ends were 4 bases for V and 5 bases for J; bases not matched to a gene: 8. CDR1 is MNHEY, CDR2 SVGAGI, per germline. The CDR3 has 15 amino acids.

This sequence joins TRBV28 and TRBJ1-1, with 7 bases aligning to TRBD1. The germline V gene encodes CDR1 MDHEN and CDR2 SYDVKM. V was clipped by 4 bases and J by 7 bases; unmatched bases: 21. This CDR3 has 18 amino acids. CDR3 in amino acids: CASSSSIASKSTGREAFF. In DNA form, the CDR3 reads TGTGCCAGCAGTTCCTCCATAGCCTCGAAATCGACAGGGCGTGAAGCTTTCTTT. Filled out from reference TRBV28 and TRBJ1-1, the complete variable domain reads DVKVTQSSRYLVKRTGEKVFLECVQDMDHENMFWYRQDPGLGLRLIYFSYDVKMKEKGDIPEGYSVSREKKERFSLILESASTNQTSMYLCASSSSIASKSTGREAFFGQGTRLTVV.

V is TRBV6-6 and J is TRBJ2-2, with 8 bases lining up with TRBD1. The V gene end was trimmed by 4 bases and the J gene end by 4 bases; junction bases not matched to a gene: 8. Germline V gene data show CDR1 as MNHNY and CDR2 as SVGAGI (reference sequence). This CDR3 spans 16 amino acids. CDR3 DNA sequence: TGTGCCAGCAGTTTGGGGACAGGCGGGCGCACCGGGGAGCTGTTTTTT. This sequence encodes CASSLGTGGRTGELFF.

The chain's CDR3 is CASSPAQTYYEQYF. Written as DNA, the CDR3 is TGTGCCAGCAGCCCAGCCCAGACCTACTACGAGCAGTACTTC. This chain uses TRBV28 with TRBJ2-7; no clear D. There are 14 residues in the CDR3. The ends were cut back, 6 bases at V and 3 bases at J, with 15 bases in the middle. CDR1 is MDHEN and CDR2 is SYDVKM in the germline V gene.

The J gene is TRBJ2-2, the V gene TRBV4-3; D not certain. The CDR3 loop spans 15 amino acids. In germline, CDR1 is LGHNA, CDR2 YSLEER. The V end was cut by 0 bases, the J end by 5 bases, with 10 bases between. The CDR3 bases are TGCGCCAGCAGCCAAGAAGGGTCGCGGACCGGGGAGCTGTTTTTT. This codes for CASSQEGSRTGELFF.

The chain uses TRBV6-5 and TRBJ2-7; 7 bases are a match to TRBD1. Germline CDR1 is MNHEY and CDR2 is SVGAGI. The CDR3 totals 14 residues. Unmatched junction bases numbered 4, after V lost 5 bases and J lost 0 bases. The CDR3 region is CASSRDRYSYEQYF. CDR3 nucleotides: TGTGCCAGCAGTCGGGACAGATACTCCTACGAGCAGTACTTC.

The chain uses TRBV6-1 and TRBJ1-1; no definite D call. V was cut by 8 bases and J by 6 bases, with 16 bases left in between. Per germline, CDR1 MNHNS and CDR2 SASEGT. The CDR3 has 13 residues. The CDR3: CASGLERRAEAFF. The CDR3 nucleotides are TGTGCCAGCGGGTTAGAACGGCGGGCTGAAGCTTTCTTT.

In regard to this clone: The CDR3 does not end in the conserved phenylalanine or tryptophan, so this is likely a read error. The DNA is omitted, as the CDR3 cannot be located on it reliably, and the CDR3 follows TCRdb's listing. This chain links TRBV6-1 with TRBJ1-2; the D segment call TRBD1 is taken from the table without a DNA check. Germline CDR1 reads MNHNS; CDR2 reads SASEGT. The CDR3 length equals 8 residues, ends included. The CDR3: CASSGQVS.

J is TRBJ1-2 and V is TRBV6-5, with TRBD1 matching over 9 bases. CDR3 length: 15 amino acids. Germline loops: CDR1 MNHEY, CDR2 SVGAGI. J was trimmed by 2 bases and V by 4 bases; bases with no gene match: 5. The CDR3 sequence: CASSSQTGGNYGYTF. Written as DNA, the CDR3 is TGTGCCAGCAGTTCCCAAACAGGGGGCAACTATGGCTACACCTTC.

The chain combines TRBV6-6 with TRBJ1-5; D might be TRBD1 (5 bases). Trimming removed 9 bases from V and 4 bases from J, with 19 bases in between. There are 15 residues in the CDR3. Germline V gene lookup returns CDR1 MNHNY and CDR2 SVGAGI (reference sequence). CDR3 protein: CASSSGSEGNQPQHF. DNA of the CDR3: TGTGCCAGTTCCTCAGGCAGCGAGGGGAATCAGCCCCAGCATTTT.

The chain combines TRBV11-3 with TRBJ2-1, with 9 positions matching TRBD2. The CDR3 is 14 residues long. J gave up 9 bases and V 4 bases, and 7 bases lay outside the gene matches. The germline gives CDR1 SGHNT, CDR2 YENEEA. The DNA of the CDR3 is TGTGCCAGCAGCTCCCGGGGTAGCGGGAGTGAGCAGTTCTTC. Protein product: CASSSRGSGSEQFF.

This clone occurred once. V is TRBV7-8 and J is TRBJ2-3; TRBD1 is a possible D gene (5 bases). This CDR3 has 15 residues. Germline CDR1 is SGHVS and CDR2 is FQNEAQ. Deletions cut 1 base from V and 2 bases from J, with 10 bases between. The CDR3 here is CASSLGQGHTDTQYF. The CDR3 DNA sequence: TGTGCCAGCAGCTTAGGGCAGGGCCACACAGATACGCAGTATTTT.

The chain is built from TRBV2 and TRBJ2-1; D is unresolved. The germline gives CDR1 SNHLY, CDR2 FYNNEI. The CDR3 totals 12 residues. V was trimmed by 3 bases and J by 7 bases, leaving 7 bases between them. The CDR3 DNA is TGTGCCAGCAGTGACACGGGTAATGAGCAGTTCTTC. Residues: CASSDTGNEQFF.

DNA of the CDR3: TGTGCCAGCAGCTTAACTTCAGGGGGCGATGAGCAGTTCTTC. Protein product: CASSLTSGGDEQFF. This chain uses TRBV7-9 with TRBJ2-1; 8 nucleotides agree with TRBD1. V shed 2 bases and J 8 bases; nucleotides not matched to a gene: 5. Germline values: CDR1 SEHNR, CDR2 FQNEAQ (reference sequence). The CDR3 has 14 residues.

The chain employs TRBV5-6 and TRBJ2-7; the D gene is possibly TRBD2 (5 bases). The CDR3 has 14 amino acids. V shed 2 bases and J shed 1 base, with 10 bases lying between them. The V gene's germline CDR1 is SGHDT and CDR2 YYEEEE. The CDR3 coding sequence is TGTGCCAGCAGCTTTACCGGCGGGTCCTACGAGCAGTACTTC. It translates to CASSFTGGSYEQYF.

The chain links TRBV10-3 to TRBJ1-1, with 8 bases identical to TRBD1. The CDR3 is made up of 13 amino acids. Germline values: CDR1 ENHRY, CDR2 SYGVKD. The V gene end was trimmed by 6 bases and the J gene end by 4 bases; junction bases not matched to a gene: 4. The CDR3 protein is CAIRDRDGTEAFF. CDR3 coding DNA: TGTGCCATCAGGGACAGGGACGGCACTGAAGCTTTCTTT.

The rearrangement uses TRBV6-5 and TRBJ1-1; a weak D match, TRBD1 (5 bases). The CDR3 runs 14 residues. The germline V and J ends were trimmed by 0 bases and 4 bases, with 9 bases remaining between them. Germline CDR1 reads MNHEY; CDR2 reads SVGAGI. CDR3 protein: CASSYSGGSTEAFF. CDR3 in DNA: TGTGCCAGCAGTTACTCGGGGGGGAGCACTGAAGCTTTCTTT.

This chain uses TRBV7-2 with TRBJ1-1; D unresolved. The CDR3 sequence is 14 residues long. Per the germline V gene, CDR1 is SGHTA and CDR2 is FQGNSA. The V gene lost 3 bases and the J gene lost 6 bases, with 14 bases spanning the gap. CDR3 coding DNA: TGTGCCAGCAGCTTCAACAGTCTTGGGGCTGAAGCTTTCTTT. Its protein product is CASSFNSLGAEAFF.

Here the CDR3 reads CAWSVSRDLSPLHF. CDR3 DNA sequence: TGTGCCTGGAGTGTATCCAGGGATCTTTCACCCCTCCACTTT. This chain joins TRBV30 and TRBJ1-6, with D perhaps TRBD1 (5 bases). Looked up from germline, CDR1 is GTSNPN and CDR2 is SVGIG (reference sequence). This CDR3 has 14 residues. V gave up 0 bases and J gave up 9 bases, with 12 bases separating them.

This sequence joins TRBV6-5 and TRBJ1-4, with 9 bases aligning to TRBD1. J lost 4 bases, V lost 2 bases, and 5 bases had no gene match. The CDR3 length is 16 residues. CDR1 MNHEY and CDR2 SVGAGI come from the germline V gene. Here the CDR3 reads CASSYHRGRNNEKLFF. In DNA, the CDR3 is TGTGCCAGCAGTTACCACAGGGGGCGTAATAATGAAAAACTGTTTTTT.

The chain recombines TRBV5-5 with TRBJ2-5, with no clear D. The CDR3 sequence is 13 residues long. From germline, CDR1 is SGHKS and CDR2 YYEKEE (reference sequence). V lost 4 bases, J lost 5 bases, and 12 bases lay in between. The CDR3 bases are TGTGCCAGCAGCCCCGCCCCCCCGGAGACCCAGTACTTC. As protein: CASSPAPPETQYF. The full variable domain, its missing parts supplied by reference TRBV5-5 and TRBJ2-5, is DAGVTQSPTHLIKTRGQQVTLRCSPISGHKSVSWYQQVLGQGPQFIFQYYEKEERGRGNFPDRFSARQFPNYSSELNVNALLLGDSALYLCASSPAPPETQYFGPGTRLLVL.

The chain recombines TRBV28 with TRBJ2-7; D gene unclear. V was clipped by 4 bases and J by 3 bases, with 7 bases between them. The CDR3 extends over 12 amino acids. Germline loops: CDR1 MDHEN, CDR2 SYDVKM. CDR3 region: CASSSPNYEQYF. In DNA, the CDR3 is TGTGCCAGCAGTTCGCCGAACTACGAGCAGTACTTC.

The V call is TRBV28, the J call TRBJ1-1, with D maybe TRBD1 (5 bases). The CDR3 covers 14 residues. V was trimmed by 7 bases and J by 5 bases, leaving 17 bases between them. The germline V gene encodes CDR1 MDHEN and CDR2 SYDVKM. CDR3 nucleotides: TGTGCCAGCACCGAAGACGGGGAGGGGACTGAAGCTTTCTTT. Translating it yields CASTEDGEGTEAFF.

This CDR3 reads CASSVVGGATEQFF. The CDR3 bases are TGTGCCAGCAGCGTAGTGGGGGGCGCGACTGAGCAGTTCTTC. J is TRBJ2-1 and V is TRBV9, with D perhaps given as TRBD1 or TRBD2 (6 bases each). From germline, CDR1 is SGDLS and CDR2 YYNGEE. The V end was cut by 0 bases, the J end by 9 bases, with 13 bases between. The CDR3 sequence is 14 residues long.

The V and J genes are TRBV9 and TRBJ1-3; D call uncertain. CDR1 is SGDLS and CDR2 is YYNGEE in the germline V gene. Trimming left V 4 bases short and J 0 bases short, with 5 bases between. This CDR3 contains 13 residues. The CDR3 reads CASSPSSGNTIYF. The CDR3 DNA follows: TGTGCCAGCAGCCCTAGCTCTGGAAACACCATATATTTT. The entire variable domain, with the rest obtained from reference TRBV9 and TRBJ1-3, is as follows: DSGVTQTPKHLITATGQRVTLRCSPRSGDLSVYWYQQSLDQGLQFLIQYYNGEERAKGNILERFSAQQFPDLHSELNLSSLELGDSALYFCASSPSSGNTIYFGEGSWLTVV.

This clone was found once. The chain combines TRBV29-1 with TRBJ1-2; no definite D call. Germline CDR1 is SQVTM and CDR2 is ANQGSEA. Between the trimmed V and J ends, which lost 4 bases and 1 base, there was a span of 10 bases. This CDR3 has 13 amino acids. The CDR3 DNA sequence: TGCAGCGTTGTAGGCAGCGGTAACTATGGCTACACCTTC. Translation: CSVVGSGNYGYTF.

The rearrangement joins TRBV6-1 to TRBJ2-6; 10 nucleotides match TRBD1. CDR1 and CDR2 from the germline V gene are MNHNS and SASEGT. The CDR3 is 16 residues long. V was clipped by 4 bases and J by 0 bases; unmatched bases: 0. The CDR3 bases are TGTGCCAGCAGTGGGACAGGGGGCTCTGGGGCCAACGTCCTGACTTTC. This translates into CASSGTGGSGANVLTF.

The CDR3 DNA is TGTGCCAGCAGCGTGAACTTGGGACTCGGTGAGCAGTTCTTC. Translating gives CASSVNLGLGEQFF. The chain recombines TRBV7-2 with TRBJ2-1; tentatively, D is TRBD2 (6 bases). The CDR3 is 14 amino acids. V was pared by 5 bases and J by 9 bases, with 17 bases between. Germline CDR1 and CDR2: SGHTA and FQGNSA.

This chain connects TRBV5-4 to TRBJ1-3; 7 bases fit TRBD1. The CDR3 sequence is 15 residues long. Germline V lookup: CDR1 SGHNT, CDR2 YYREEE (reference sequence). Losses at the gene ends were 4 bases for V and 4 bases for J; bases not matched to a gene: 8. CDR3 amino acids: CASSERDSGGNTIYF. CDR3 sequence (DNA): TGTGCCAGCAGCGAAAGGGACAGTGGGGGAAACACCATATATTTT.